Described below is a single T cell receptor (beta chain) sequence and its context. Profiling relied on immunoSEQ multiplex PCR, and the TCRdb table lists in-frame clones only, not all of them. The table shows about 470,000 clones, with around 87% occurring only once. Ages ranged from about 18 to 100 years, with residence in about two dozen US areas. These data are taken from a study of blood T cell repertoires in COVID-19. Study in general: COVID-19 samples collected from the United States, Italy and Spain covered acute and convalescent phases. T cells, B-cell-depleted T cells, or PBMCs supplied cDNA or gDNA.

CDR3 length equals 16 residues. Germline V gives CDR1 MNHEY, CDR2 SMNVEV (reference sequence). Trimming shortened V by 6 bases and J by 3 bases, and 21 bases separated the two germline ends. The chain recombines TRBV27 with TRBJ2-7; a possible D gene is TRBD1 (6 bases). The sample comprised PBMCs or T cells enriched from blood (not recorded which). The receptor's source is a young woman who had recovered from COVID-19. CDR3 sequence: CASSRQGHGSFYEQYF. The CDR3 coding sequence is TGTGCCAGCAGCCGGCAGGGACACGGGTCATTCTACGAGCAGTACTTC.